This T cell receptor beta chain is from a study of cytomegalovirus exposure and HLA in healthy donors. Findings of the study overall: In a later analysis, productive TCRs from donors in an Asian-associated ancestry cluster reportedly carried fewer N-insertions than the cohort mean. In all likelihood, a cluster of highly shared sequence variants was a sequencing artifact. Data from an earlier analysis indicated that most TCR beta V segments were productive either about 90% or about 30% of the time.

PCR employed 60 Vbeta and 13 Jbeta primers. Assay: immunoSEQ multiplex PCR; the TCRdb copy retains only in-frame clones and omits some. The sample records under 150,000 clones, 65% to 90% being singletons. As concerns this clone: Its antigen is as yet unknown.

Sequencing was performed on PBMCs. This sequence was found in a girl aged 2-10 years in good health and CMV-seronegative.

CDR3 sequence (DNA): TGTGCCAGTAGTACGATGGGGAGGGTCCAGCCCCAGCATTTT. Its protein is CASSTMGRVQPQHF. The rearrangement joins TRBV19 to TRBJ1-5; D is uncertain. The germline gives CDR1 LNHDA, CDR2 SQIVND (reference sequence). The V and J ends lost 4 bases and 7 bases respectively, with 14 bases between them. The CDR3 covers 14 residues.